The source of this T cell receptor beta chain is a study of blood T cell repertoires in COVID-19. As for the study in general: Whether acute or convalescent, the COVID-19 samples came from the United States, Italy and Spain. The analysed material was cDNA or gDNA that came from T cells, B-cell-depleted T cells, or PBMCs.

Trimming took off 3 bases at V and 0 bases at J, with 3 bases between the two ends. Germline-derived CDR1 and CDR2 are SQVTM and ANQGSEA. The CDR3 contains 12 residues. Per the original data handling: Scientists estimated how many nucleated cells there were by amplifying reference gene primers. Sequenced by immunoSEQ multiplex PCR; TCRdb stores in-frame clones only, minus some. For V, J and clone size, that table is used; D and trimming come from the DNA. The sample gives some 170,000 clones, about 80% of which show up once; over 7.5% is in the top ten. The chain employs TRBV29-1 and TRBJ2-1; no reliable D call. The receptor was derived from a woman aged 70-85 years with acute or convalescent COVID-19. Sequencing used peripheral blood. The CDR3 loop is CSVEYSYNEQFF. CDR3 bases: TGCAGCGTTGAGTACTCCTACAATGAGCAGTTCTTC.